The 25 T cell receptor beta chains below all came from one sample that was sequenced in a study of blood T cell repertoires in COVID-19. Sequenced by immunoSEQ multiplex PCR; TCRdb stores in-frame clones only, minus some. The table includes about 320,000 clones, about 82% detected once. The sequenced material came from peripheral blood. These receptors were collected from a human donor in a cohort sampled during active COVID-19.

The chain uses TRBV4-1 and TRBJ2-7, with D tentatively TRBD1 (6 bases). The CDR3 runs to 16 residues. CDR1 and CDR2 from the germline V gene are MGHRA and YSYEKL. V lost 2 bases to trimming and J lost 2 bases, with 16 bases between them. CDR3 nucleotide sequence: TGCGCCAGCAGCCAAATGGGGGACACGCTAACCTACGAGCAGTACTTC. Protein product: CASSQMGDTLTYEQYF.

This chain links TRBV5-1 with TRBJ1-1; a possible D gene is TRBD1 (5 bases). The CDR3 loop spans 14 amino acids. The germline V gene has CDR1 SGHRS and CDR2 YFSETQ. The germline V and J ends were trimmed by 0 bases and 0 bases, with 6 bases remaining between them. The CDR3 sequence: CASSLEQVNTEAFF. In DNA form, the CDR3 reads TGCGCCAGCAGCTTGGAACAGGTGAACACTGAAGCTTTCTTT.

The V call is TRBV27, the J call TRBJ1-3; a possible D gene is TRBD1 (6 bases). V was clipped by 0 bases and J by 4 bases, with 13 bases between them. CDR3 size: 16 residues. Germline V lookup: CDR1 MNHEY, CDR2 SMNVEV (reference sequence). CDR3 sequence reads: CASSLSYRVTGNTIYF. CDR3 DNA sequence: TGTGCCAGCAGTTTATCATACAGGGTTACGGGAAACACCATATATTTT.

The V gene is TRBV6-6, the J gene TRBJ2-2; D possibly corresponds to TRBD1 (5 bases). This CDR3 contains 15 residues. Germline V gene lookup returns CDR1 MNHNY and CDR2 SVGAGI (reference sequence). Between the trimmed V and J ends, which lost 2 bases and 1 base, there was a span of 8 bases. The CDR3 DNA follows: TGTGCCAGCAGTTACAGGGGCCGGAACACCGGGGAGCTGTTTTTT. Translating gives CASSYRGRNTGELFF.

This sequence joins TRBV3-1 (or the pseudogene TRBV3-2) and TRBJ1-3, with a weak D call TRBD1 (5 bases). Trimming took off 3 bases at V and 4 bases at J, with 10 bases between the two ends. The CDR3 is 14 residues long. Germline V lookup: CDR1 LGHDT, CDR2 YNNKEL (reference sequence). CDR3 amino acids: CASSHTGRGNTIYF. The CDR3 region has the DNA TGTGCCAGCAGCCATACAGGTCGCGGAAACACCATATATTTT.

The genes are TRBV5-4 and TRBJ1-6; possible D gene TRBD1, 6 bases. The germline gives CDR1 SGHNT, CDR2 YYREEE (reference sequence). The V and J ends lost 0 bases and 6 bases respectively, with 10 bases between them. The length of the CDR3 is 15 residues. CDR3 in DNA: TGTGCCAGCAGCTTGGACAGGGCCTCTAATTCACCCCTCCACTTT. Its translation: CASSLDRASNSPLHF.

CDR3 in amino acids: CASSLYFGGYLPLHF. The CDR3, as DNA: TGCGCCAGCAGCTTATATTTCGGGGGATATCTGCCCCTCCACTTT. The V and J genes are TRBV5-1 and TRBJ1-6; maybe TRBD1 (5 bases). V was trimmed by 2 bases and J by 13 bases, leaving 19 bases between them. Germline CDR1 SGHRS, CDR2 YFSETQ. The CDR3 loop spans 15 amino acids. The whole variable domain, filled in from reference TRBV5-1 and TRBJ1-6, reads KAGVTQTPRYLIKTRGQQVTLSCSPISGHRSVSWYQQTPGQGLQFLFEYFSETQRNKGNFPGRFSGRQFSNSRSEMNVSTLELGDSALYLCASSLYFGGYLPLHFGNGTRLTVT.

The V call is TRBV18, the J call TRBJ1-2; D call uncertain. The CDR3 spans 13 residues. V dropped 8 bases and J dropped 2 bases, with 12 bases sitting between them. Germline values: CDR1 KGHSH, CDR2 LQKENI. This chain's CDR3 is CASRAGENYGYTF. The CDR3 DNA is TGTGCCAGCCGGGCGGGAGAAAACTATGGCTACACCTTC.

The chain employs TRBV28 and TRBJ2-1; maybe TRBD2 (6 bases). Germline V gene data show CDR1 as MDHEN and CDR2 as SYDVKM. V was trimmed by 3 bases and J by 2 bases, leaving 8 bases between them. The CDR3 is made up of 14 amino acids. In DNA, the CDR3 is TGTGCCAGCAGTTTTGGAGGGGCCTACAATGAGCAGTTCTTC. Amino acids: CASSFGGAYNEQFF.

For this clone: The same CDR3 arises from other DNA sequences in this sample as well. V usage is TRBV5-1 and J usage is TRBJ1-5; no reliable D call. V was cut by 4 bases and J by 0 bases, with 5 bases left in between. The CDR3 runs to 13 residues. The V gene's germline CDR1 is SGHRS and CDR2 YFSETQ. As DNA, the CDR3 is TGCGCCAGCAGCCTATATAGCAATCAGCCCCAGCATTTT. It translates to CASSLYSNQPQHF.

The rearrangement joins TRBV7-9 to TRBJ2-5; tentative D call: TRBD2 (6 bases). V was clipped by 4 bases and J by 1 base, with 19 bases between them. The germline CDR1 and CDR2 sequences are SEHNR and FQNEAQ (reference sequence). The CDR3 sequence is 17 residues long. CDR3 amino acids: CASSWNPLLAGQETQYF. DNA of the CDR3: TGTGCCAGCAGCTGGAACCCTCTACTAGCCGGCCAAGAGACCCAGTACTTC.

V gene TRBV10-3 combines with J gene TRBJ2-1; TRBD2 is a possible D gene (5 bases). The V gene's germline CDR1 is ENHRY and CDR2 SYGVKD. V was trimmed by 4 bases and J by 9 bases, leaving 13 bases between them. The CDR3 length is 13 residues. CDR3 sequence reads: CAISADLAGEQFF. The CDR3 DNA is TGTGCCATCAGTGCAGACCTTGCGGGTGAGCAGTTCTTC.

This chain connects TRBV6-4 to TRBJ2-3; D is unresolved. Between the trimmed V and J ends, which lost 6 bases and 2 bases, there was a span of 9 bases. This CDR3 spans 13 amino acids. The germline CDR1 and CDR2 sequences are MRHNA and SNTAGT. The CDR3 loop reads CASRLTTTDTQYF. DNA of the CDR3: TGTGCCAGCAGATTGACAACCACAGATACGCAGTATTTT.

V and J are TRBV18 and TRBJ1-2; a weak D match, TRBD1 (5 bases). The CDR3 totals 16 residues. V was pared by 6 bases and J by 4 bases, with 21 bases between. Germline V gene lookup returns CDR1 KGHSH and CDR2 LQKENI. CDR3 loop: CASSPGGPGGSYGYTF. DNA for the CDR3: TGTGCCAGCTCCCCGGGGGGACCGGGCGGGTCCTATGGCTACACCTTC.

The chain recombines TRBV27 with TRBJ2-7; perhaps TRBD2 as D (7 bases). V lost 10 bases, J lost 4 bases, and 17 bases lay in between. In germline, CDR1 is MNHEY, CDR2 SMNVEV (reference sequence). The CDR3 has 13 amino acids. In nucleotides, the CDR3 is TGTGCCACAAGTTTAGGGGGGGGATACGAGCAGTACTTC. Amino acid sequence: CATSLGGGYEQYF.

This chain uses TRBV5-5 with TRBJ2-5; perhaps TRBD1 as D (6 bases). This CDR3 is 15 amino acids long. Trimming cost V 1 base and J 2 bases, with 12 bases left between them. Germline CDR1 SGHKS, CDR2 YYEKEE (reference sequence). The CDR3 reads CASSLSWGQQETQYF. CDR3 sequence (DNA): TGTGCCAGCAGCTTGTCTTGGGGACAACAAGAGACCCAGTACTTC.

J is TRBJ1-2 and V is TRBV24-1; possible D gene TRBD1, 6 bases. The germline V and J ends were trimmed by 5 bases and 1 base, with 13 bases remaining between them. The CDR3 covers 15 residues. Germline assignment: CDR1 KGHDR and CDR2 SFDVKD. The CDR3 region has the DNA TGTGCCACCAGTGTCGGGGGGGCCGGTAACTATGGCTACACCTTC. Translation: CATSVGGAGNYGYTF.

The rearrangement links TRBV10-3 to TRBJ1-5; 7 nucleotides align to TRBD1. From germline, CDR1 is ENHRY and CDR2 SYGVKD. This CDR3 comprises 13 residues. V dropped 11 bases and J dropped 3; count of bases not matched to a gene: 7. The CDR3 region has the DNA TGTGCCGTCGGACAGGATTACAATCAGCCCCAGCATTTT. Its protein product is CAVGQDYNQPQHF.

The CDR3 reads CASTEGTLLVYEQYF. CDR3 sequence (DNA): TGCGCCAGCACCGAGGGGACTCTACTAGTCTACGAGCAGTACTTC. This chain joins TRBV10-2 and TRBJ2-7; possibly TRBD2 for D (6 bases). Trimming removed 7 bases from V and 3 bases from J, with 19 bases in between. Germline assignment: CDR1 WSHSY and CDR2 SAAADI. The CDR3 has 15 residues.

This clone showed up just once. This chain joins TRBV11-2 and TRBJ1-1; D gene unclear. CDR1 is SGHAT and CDR2 is FQNNGV in the germline V gene. Trimming removed 1 base at V and 0 bases at J, with 6 bases between. The CDR3 is 14 amino acids. CDR3 nucleotide sequence: TGTGCCAGCAGCTTAGTTAGCATGAACACTGAAGCTTTCTTT. This translates into CASSLVSMNTEAFF.

This clone appeared once. The rearrangement uses TRBV7-9 and TRBJ2-2; maybe TRBD2 (6 bases). There are 14 residues in the CDR3. Trimming took 4 bases from V and 8 from J, leaving 14 bases between them. Germline V gene sequence: CDR1 SEHNR, CDR2 FQNEAQ (reference sequence). CDR3 bases: TGTGCCAGCAGCTCTTCCGGGAGACGGGGGGAGCTGTTTTTT. Protein: CASSSSGRRGELFF.

The J gene is TRBJ1-1, the V gene TRBV5-1, with 9 bases identical to TRBD1. After removal of 0 bases from V and 11 bases from J, the junction contained 8 bases not matched to a gene. The CDR3 loop spans 14 amino acids. Germline V gene sequence: CDR1 SGHRS, CDR2 YFSETQ. CDR3: CASSLASTGGGAFF. For the CDR3, the DNA is TGCGCCAGCAGCTTGGCTTCGACAGGGGGGGGTGCTTTCTTT.

This CDR3 is CASSPFYSSQETQYF. CDR3 nucleotides: TGTGCCAGCAGCCCCTTCTACAGTTCCCAAGAGACCCAGTACTTC. The chain recombines TRBV6-5 with TRBJ2-5; D remains ambiguous. V lost 6 bases and J lost 1, with 15 bases in between. Per the germline V gene, CDR1 is MNHEY and CDR2 is SVGAGI. CDR3 length: 15 residues.

The chain couples TRBV5-1 to TRBJ1-1; D unclear. The ends were cut back, 3 bases at V and 9 bases at J, with 12 bases in the middle. CDR3 length: 12 residues. Germline CDR1 and CDR2: SGHRS and YFSETQ. This CDR3 is CASSSEGGQAFF. The CDR3 DNA sequence: TGCGCCAGCAGCTCGGAGGGAGGCCAAGCTTTCTTT.

The V call is TRBV7-3, the J call TRBJ2-3, with TRBD1 matching 7 bases. This CDR3 contains 16 residues. CDR1 is SGHTA, CDR2 FQGTGA, per germline. J lost 5 bases, V lost 1 base, and 9 bases had no gene match. The CDR3 reads CASSLRGQNSEDTQYF. The CDR3 DNA follows: TGTGCCAGCAGCTTAAGGGGACAGAATTCTGAAGATACGCAGTATTTT. The variable domain in full, completed from reference TRBV7-3 and TRBJ2-3, reads GAGVSQTPSNKVTEKGKYVELRCDPISGHTALYWYRQSLGQGPEFLIYFQGTGAADDSGLPNDRFFAVRPEGSVSTLKIQRTERGDSAVYLCASSLRGQNSEDTQYFGPGTRLTVL.